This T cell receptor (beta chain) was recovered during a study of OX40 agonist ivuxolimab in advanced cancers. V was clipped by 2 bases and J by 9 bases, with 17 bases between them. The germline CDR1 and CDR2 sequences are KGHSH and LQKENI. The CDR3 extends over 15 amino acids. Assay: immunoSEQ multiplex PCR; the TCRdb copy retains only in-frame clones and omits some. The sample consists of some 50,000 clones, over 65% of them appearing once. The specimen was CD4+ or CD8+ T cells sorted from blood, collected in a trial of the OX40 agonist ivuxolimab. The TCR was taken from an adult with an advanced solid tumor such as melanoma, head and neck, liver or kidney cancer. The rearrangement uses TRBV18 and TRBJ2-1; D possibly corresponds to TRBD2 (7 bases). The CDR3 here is CASSPERGANGEQFF. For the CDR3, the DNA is TGTGCCAGCTCACCAGAACGGGGGGCCAACGGTGAGCAGTTCTTC.